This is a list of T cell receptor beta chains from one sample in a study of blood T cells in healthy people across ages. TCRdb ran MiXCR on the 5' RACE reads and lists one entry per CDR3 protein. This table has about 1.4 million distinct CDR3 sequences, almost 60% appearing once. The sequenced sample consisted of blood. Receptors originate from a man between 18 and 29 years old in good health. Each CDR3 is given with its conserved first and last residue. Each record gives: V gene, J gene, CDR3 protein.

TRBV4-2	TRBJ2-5	CASSARDAGTKTQYF
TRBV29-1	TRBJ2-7	CSVELGQHYEQYF
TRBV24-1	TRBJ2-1	CATSHPLGNEQFF
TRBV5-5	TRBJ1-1	CASSLEVYDTEAFF
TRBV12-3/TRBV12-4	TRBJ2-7	CASRPTEDYEQYF
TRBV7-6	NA	CASSSEAGDYEQYF
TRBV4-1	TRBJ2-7	CASSGQGQGSYEQYF
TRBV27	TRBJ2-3	CASGQAGGIKDTQYF
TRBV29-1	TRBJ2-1	CSVGFSGANVPYEQFF
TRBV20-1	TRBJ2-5	CSARGPTGLAGSELYEYF
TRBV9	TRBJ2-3	CASSGTGDPSTDTQYF
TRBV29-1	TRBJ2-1	CSVEGSPDNEQFF
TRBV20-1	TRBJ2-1	CSALPGRSSYNEQFF
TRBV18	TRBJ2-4	CASSPPTSVWVEQYF
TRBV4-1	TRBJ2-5	CASAGERETQYF
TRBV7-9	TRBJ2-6	CASSQIPYRTGANVLTF
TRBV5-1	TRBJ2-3	CASSLTRIDTQYF
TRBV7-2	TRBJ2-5	CASRRGGPPETQYF
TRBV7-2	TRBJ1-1	CASSLARTGAEAEAFF
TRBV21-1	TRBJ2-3	CASSKGVAGGPVDTQYF
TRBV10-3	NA	CAISEVSSYEQYF